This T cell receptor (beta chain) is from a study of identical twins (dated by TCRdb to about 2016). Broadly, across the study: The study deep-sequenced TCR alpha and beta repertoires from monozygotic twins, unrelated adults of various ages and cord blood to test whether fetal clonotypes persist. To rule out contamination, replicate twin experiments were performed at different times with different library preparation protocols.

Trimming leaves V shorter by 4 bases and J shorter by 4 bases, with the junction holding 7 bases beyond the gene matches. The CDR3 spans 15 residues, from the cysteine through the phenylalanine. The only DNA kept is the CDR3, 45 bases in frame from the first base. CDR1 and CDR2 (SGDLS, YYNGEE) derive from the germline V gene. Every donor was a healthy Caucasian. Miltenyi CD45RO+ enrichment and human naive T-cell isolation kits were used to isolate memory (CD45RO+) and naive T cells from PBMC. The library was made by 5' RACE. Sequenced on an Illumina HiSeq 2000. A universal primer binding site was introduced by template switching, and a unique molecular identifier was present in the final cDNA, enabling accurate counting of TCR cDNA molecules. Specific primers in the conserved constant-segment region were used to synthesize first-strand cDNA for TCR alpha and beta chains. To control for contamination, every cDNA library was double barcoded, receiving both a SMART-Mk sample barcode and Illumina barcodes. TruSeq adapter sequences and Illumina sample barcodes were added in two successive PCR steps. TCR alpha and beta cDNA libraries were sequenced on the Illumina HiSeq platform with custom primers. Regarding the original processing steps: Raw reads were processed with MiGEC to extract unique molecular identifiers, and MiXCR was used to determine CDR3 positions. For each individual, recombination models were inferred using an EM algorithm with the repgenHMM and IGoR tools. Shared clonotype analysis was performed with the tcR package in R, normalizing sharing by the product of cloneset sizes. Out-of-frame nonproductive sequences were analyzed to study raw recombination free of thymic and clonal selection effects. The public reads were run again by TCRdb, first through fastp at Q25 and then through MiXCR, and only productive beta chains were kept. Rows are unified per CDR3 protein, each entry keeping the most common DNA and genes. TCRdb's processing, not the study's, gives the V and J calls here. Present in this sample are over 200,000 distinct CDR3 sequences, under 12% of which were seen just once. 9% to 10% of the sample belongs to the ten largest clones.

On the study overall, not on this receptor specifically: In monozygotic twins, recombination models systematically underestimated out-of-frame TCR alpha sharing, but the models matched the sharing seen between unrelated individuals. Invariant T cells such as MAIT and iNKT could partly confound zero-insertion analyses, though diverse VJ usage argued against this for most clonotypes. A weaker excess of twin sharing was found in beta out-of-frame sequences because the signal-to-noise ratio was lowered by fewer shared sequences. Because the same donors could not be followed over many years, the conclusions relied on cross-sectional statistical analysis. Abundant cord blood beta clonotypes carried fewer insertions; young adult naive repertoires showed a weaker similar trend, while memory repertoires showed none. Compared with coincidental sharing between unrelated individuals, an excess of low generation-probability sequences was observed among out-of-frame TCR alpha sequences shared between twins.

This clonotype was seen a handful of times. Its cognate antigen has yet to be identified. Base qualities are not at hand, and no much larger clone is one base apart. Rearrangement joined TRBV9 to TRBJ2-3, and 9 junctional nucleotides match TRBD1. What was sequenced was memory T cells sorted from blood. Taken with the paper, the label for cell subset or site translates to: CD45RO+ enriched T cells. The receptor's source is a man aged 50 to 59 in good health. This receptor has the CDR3 CASSRDRVEADTQYF. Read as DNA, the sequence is TGTGCCAGCAGCAGGGACAGGGTCGAGGCAGATACGCAGTATTTT.